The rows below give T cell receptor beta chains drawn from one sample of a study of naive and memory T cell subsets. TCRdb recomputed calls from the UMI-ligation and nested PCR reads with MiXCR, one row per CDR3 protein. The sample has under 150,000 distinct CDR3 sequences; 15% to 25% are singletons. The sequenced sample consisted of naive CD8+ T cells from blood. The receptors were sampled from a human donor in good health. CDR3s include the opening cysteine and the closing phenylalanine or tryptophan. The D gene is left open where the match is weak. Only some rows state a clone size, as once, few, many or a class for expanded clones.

CASSQDGRGNQPQHF | TGCGCCAGCAGCCAAGATGGACGTGGCAATCAGCCCCAGCATTTT | few | - | TRBJ1-5 | TRBV4-1
CASSWEMTSYEQYF | TGTGCCAGCAGTTGGGAGATGACCTCCTACGAGCAGTACTTC | - | - | TRBJ2-7 | TRBV28
CAISETGASNQPQHF | TGTGCCATCAGTGAGACAGGGGCTAGCAATCAGCCCCAGCATTTT | - | TRBD1 | TRBJ1-5 | TRBV10-3
CASTLGDRKAFF | TGTGCCAGCACCCTGGGGGACAGAAAAGCTTTCTTT | few | TRBD1 | TRBJ1-1 | TRBV12-3/TRBV12-4
CASSQEGASYEQYF | TGCGCCAGCAGCCAAGAGGGCGCCTCGTACGAGCAGTACTTC | few | - | TRBJ2-7 | TRBV4-1
CASSPGQYNEQFF | TGTGCCAGCAGCCCGGGACAGTACAATGAGCAGTTCTTC | few | TRBD1 | TRBJ2-1 | TRBV6-6
CASSADRGGSPNQPQHF | TGTGCCAGCAGTGCTGACAGGGGCGGTTCCCCGAATCAGCCCCAGCATTTT | few | TRBD1 | TRBJ1-5 | TRBV12-3/TRBV12-4
CASSSFPWEQRNEKLFF | TGTGCCAGCAGTTCGTTTCCTTGGGAACAGCGTAATGAAAAACTGTTTTTT | - | - | TRBJ1-4 | TRBV28
CASGHYNEQFF | TGTGCCAGCGGACACTACAATGAGCAGTTCTTC | few | - | TRBJ2-1 | TRBV6-1
CAISAETSGRGNTGELFF | TGTGCCATCAGTGCAGAGACTAGCGGGAGAGGGAACACCGGGGAGCTGTTTTTT | once | TRBD2 | TRBJ2-2 | TRBV10-3
CASSVIGAVDYGYTF | TGTGCCAGCAGTGTTATAGGGGCGGTGGACTATGGCTACACCTTC | - | - | TRBJ1-2 | TRBV2
CASSFVSRDSQWFF | TGTGCCAGCAGTTTTGTGTCCAGGGACTCCCAGTGGTTCTTC | - | - | TRBJ2-1 | TRBV12-3/TRBV12-4
CSVGDENTGELFF | TGCAGCGTGGGAGACGAGAACACCGGGGAGCTGTTTTTT | - | - | TRBJ2-2 | TRBV29-1
CASTSRWGTQTQYF | TGTGCCAGCACATCGAGGTGGGGGACCCAGACCCAGTACTTC | - | - | TRBJ2-5 | TRBV2
CASSGTGLHQPQHF | TGTGCCAGCAGCGGAACAGGGCTCCATCAGCCCCAGCATTTT | - | - | TRBJ1-5 | TRBV25-1